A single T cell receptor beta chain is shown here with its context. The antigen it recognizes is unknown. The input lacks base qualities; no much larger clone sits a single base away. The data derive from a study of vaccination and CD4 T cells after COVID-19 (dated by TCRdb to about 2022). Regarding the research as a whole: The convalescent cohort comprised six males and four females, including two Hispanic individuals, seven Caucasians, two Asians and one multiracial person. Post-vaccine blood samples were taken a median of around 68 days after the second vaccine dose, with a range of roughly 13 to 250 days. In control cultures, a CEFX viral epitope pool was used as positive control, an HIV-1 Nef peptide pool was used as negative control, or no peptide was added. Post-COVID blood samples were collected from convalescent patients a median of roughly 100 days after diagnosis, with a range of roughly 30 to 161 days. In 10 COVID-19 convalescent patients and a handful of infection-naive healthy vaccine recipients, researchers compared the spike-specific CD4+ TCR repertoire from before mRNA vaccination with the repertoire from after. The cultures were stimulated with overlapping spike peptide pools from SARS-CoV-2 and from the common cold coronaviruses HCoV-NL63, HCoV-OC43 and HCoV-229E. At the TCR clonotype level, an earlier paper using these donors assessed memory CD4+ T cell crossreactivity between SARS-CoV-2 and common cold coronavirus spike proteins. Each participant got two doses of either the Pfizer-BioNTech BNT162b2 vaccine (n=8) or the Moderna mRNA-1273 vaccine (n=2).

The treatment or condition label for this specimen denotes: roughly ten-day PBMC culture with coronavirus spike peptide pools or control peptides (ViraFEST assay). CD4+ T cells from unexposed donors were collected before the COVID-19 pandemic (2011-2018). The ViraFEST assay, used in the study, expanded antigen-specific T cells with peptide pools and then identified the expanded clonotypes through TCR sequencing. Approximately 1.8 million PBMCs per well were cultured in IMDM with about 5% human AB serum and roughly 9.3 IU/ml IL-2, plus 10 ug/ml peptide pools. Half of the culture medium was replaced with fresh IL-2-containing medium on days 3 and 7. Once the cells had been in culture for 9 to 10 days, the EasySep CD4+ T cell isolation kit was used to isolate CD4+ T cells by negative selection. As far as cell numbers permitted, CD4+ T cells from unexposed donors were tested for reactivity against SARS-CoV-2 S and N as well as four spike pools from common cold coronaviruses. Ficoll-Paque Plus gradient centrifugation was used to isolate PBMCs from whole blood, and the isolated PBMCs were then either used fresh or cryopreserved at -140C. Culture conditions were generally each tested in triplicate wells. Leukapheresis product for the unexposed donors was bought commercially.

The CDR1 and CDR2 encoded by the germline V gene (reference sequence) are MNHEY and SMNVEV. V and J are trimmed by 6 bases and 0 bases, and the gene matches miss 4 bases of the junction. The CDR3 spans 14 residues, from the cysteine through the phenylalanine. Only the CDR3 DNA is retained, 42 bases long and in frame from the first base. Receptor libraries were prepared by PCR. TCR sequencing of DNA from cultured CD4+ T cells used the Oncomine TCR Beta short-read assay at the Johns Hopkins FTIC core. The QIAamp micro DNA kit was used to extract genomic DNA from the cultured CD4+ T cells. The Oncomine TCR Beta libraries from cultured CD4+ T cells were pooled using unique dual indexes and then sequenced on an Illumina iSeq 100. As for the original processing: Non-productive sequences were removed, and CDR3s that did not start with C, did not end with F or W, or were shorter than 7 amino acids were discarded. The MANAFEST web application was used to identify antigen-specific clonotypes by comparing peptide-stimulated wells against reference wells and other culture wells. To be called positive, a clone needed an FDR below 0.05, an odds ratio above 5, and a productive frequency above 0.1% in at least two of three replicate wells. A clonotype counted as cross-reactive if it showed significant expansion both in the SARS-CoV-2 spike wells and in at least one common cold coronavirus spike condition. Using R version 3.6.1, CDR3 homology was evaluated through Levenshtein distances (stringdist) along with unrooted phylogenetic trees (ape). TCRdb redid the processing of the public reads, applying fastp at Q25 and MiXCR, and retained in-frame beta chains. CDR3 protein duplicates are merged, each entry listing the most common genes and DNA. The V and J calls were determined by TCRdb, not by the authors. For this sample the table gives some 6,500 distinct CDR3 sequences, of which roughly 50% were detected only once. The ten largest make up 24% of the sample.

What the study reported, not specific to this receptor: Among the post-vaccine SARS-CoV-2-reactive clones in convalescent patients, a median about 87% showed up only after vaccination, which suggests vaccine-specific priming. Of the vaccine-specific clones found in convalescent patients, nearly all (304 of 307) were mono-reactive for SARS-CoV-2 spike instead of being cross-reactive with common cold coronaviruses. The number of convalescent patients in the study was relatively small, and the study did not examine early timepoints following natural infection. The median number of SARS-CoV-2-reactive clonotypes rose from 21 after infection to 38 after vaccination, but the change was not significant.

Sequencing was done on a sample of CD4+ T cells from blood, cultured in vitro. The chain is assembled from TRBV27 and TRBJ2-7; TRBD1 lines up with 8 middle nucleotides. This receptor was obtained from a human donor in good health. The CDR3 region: CASRGQVSSYEQYF. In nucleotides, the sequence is TGTGCCAGCAGGGGACAGGTTAGCTCCTACGAGCAGTACTTC.